The 30 T cell receptor beta chains listed next were all sequenced from one sample in a study of breast tumors, draining lymph nodes, adjacent tissues. TCRdb re-analysed the multiplex PCR reads in MiXCR, keeping a single row per CDR3 protein. The sample carries 200,000 or so distinct CDR3 sequences, approximately 30% recorded once. The lymph nodes were axillary draining lymph nodes from breast cancer patients. Sequenced input: axillary lymph node tissue. The source is a female donor with breast cancer. Some clones in this sample may be carry-over from other donors' samples.

This clonotype has just a few counts. This may be a read error, as it is one base from a much larger clone. The V gene is TRBV4-2, the J gene TRBJ2-1, with a weak D call TRBD2 (6 bases). Germline V gene lookup returns CDR1 LGHNA and CDR2 YNFKEQ. Trimming cost V 1 base and J 3 bases, with 10 bases left between them. The CDR3 runs 15 residues. The CDR3 region is CASSQGWRGYNEQFF. In DNA form, the CDR3 reads TGTGCCAGCAGCCAAGGGTGGCGGGGCTACAATGAGCAGTTCTTC.

This clonotype was counted only a few times. The chain is built from TRBV25-1 and TRBJ2-3, with 8 bases fitting TRBD2. The V gene end was trimmed by 6 bases and the J gene end by 2 bases; junction bases not matched to a gene: 10. The length of the CDR3 is 16 residues. Per the germline V gene, CDR1 is MGHDK and CDR2 is SYGVNS. The CDR3 loop reads CASSVEGSGDTDTQYF. CDR3 in DNA: TGTGCCAGCAGCGTTGAGGGTAGCGGGGACACAGATACGCAGTATTTT.

Only a few counts were recorded for this clonotype. The V gene is TRBV28, the J gene TRBJ2-4; TRBD1 agrees at 9 bases. CDR3 length equals 14 residues. Germline CDR1 reads MDHEN; CDR2 reads SYDVKM. V lost 6 bases to trimming and J lost 6 bases; unmatched junction nucleotides: 6. CDR3 coding DNA: TGTGCCAGCAGGGGGGGACAGGGAGGAAACATTCAGTACTTC. Translation: CASRGGQGGNIQYF.

J is TRBJ1-2 and V is TRBV20-1; D is unclear. The CDR3 consists of 12 residues. Germline V gene sequence: CDR1 DFQATT, CDR2 SNEGSKA (reference sequence). Trimming pared 4 bases from V and 7 bases from J, leaving 13 bases between. The CDR3: CSAIPPGSGYTF. Written as DNA, the CDR3 is TGCAGTGCTATCCCTCCGGGAAGTGGCTACACCTTC.

This clonotype was recorded at least ten times. The V call is TRBV6-5, the J call TRBJ2-5; perhaps TRBD2 as D (5 bases). The CDR3 loop spans 12 amino acids. Germline lookup yields CDR1 MNHEY and CDR2 SVGAGI. The germline V and J ends were trimmed by 6 bases and 6 bases, with 11 bases remaining between them. CDR3 bases: TGTGCCAGCAGAACTAGTCAACAGACCCAGTACTTC. This codes for CASRTSQQTQYF.

This rearrangement joins TRBV7-3 to TRBJ2-3; possibly TRBD2 for D (5 bases). The CDR3 runs to 15 residues. V lost 5 bases, J lost 2 bases, and 14 bases lay in between. Germline V lookup: CDR1 SGHTA, CDR2 FQGTGA. CDR3 amino acids: CASSPAGLLTDTQYF. DNA for the CDR3: TGTGCCAGCAGCCCGGCCGGACTTCTCACAGATACGCAGTATTTT.

Comments on this clonotype: This sequence may be a read error, since a much larger clone differs from it by one base. This chain uses TRBV5-4 with TRBJ2-1; no definite D call. The CDR3 length is 16 residues. Germline V gene data show CDR1 as SGHNT and CDR2 as YYREEE (reference sequence). V was pared by 3 bases and J by 2 bases, with 15 bases between. The CDR3 here is CASSSPSTGPYNEQFF. CDR3 DNA sequence: TGTGCCAGCAGCTCCCCGTCCACCGGCCCCTACAATGAGCAGTTCTTC.

The sample holds many counts of this clonotype. The chain recombines TRBV2 with TRBJ1-5; perhaps TRBD1 as D (6 bases). Germline CDR1 reads SNHLY; CDR2 reads FYNNEI. The CDR3 has 15 amino acids. Deletions cut 1 base from V and 3 bases from J, with 10 bases between. The CDR3 here is CASSEEGGPNQPQHF. The CDR3 region has the DNA TGTGCCAGCAGTGAAGAAGGGGGGCCCAATCAGCCCCAGCATTTT. Drawing the rest from reference TRBV2 and TRBJ1-5, the complete variable domain is EPEVTQTPSHQVTQMGQEVILRCVPISNHLYFYWYRQILGQKVEFLVSFYNNEISEKSEIFDDQFSVERPDGSNFTLKIRSTKLEDSAMYFCASSEEGGPNQPQHFGDGTRLSIL.

J is TRBJ2-5 and V is TRBV7-2; D is possibly TRBD2 (6 bases). Trimming stripped 8 bases from V and 4 bases from J, with 11 bases between. The CDR3 length is 12 residues. CDR1 SGHTA and CDR2 FQGNSA come from the germline V gene. The CDR3 loop reads CASGDLSETQYF. For the CDR3, the DNA is TGTGCCAGCGGGGACTTGTCAGAGACCCAGTACTTC.

This clonotype was recorded a few times. Since a much larger clone is just one base distant, this may be a read error. The V and J genes are TRBV5-1 and TRBJ2-7; D is possibly TRBD1 (6 bases). The CDR3 consists of 12 residues. Germline CDR1 reads SGHRS; CDR2 reads YFSETQ. CDR3 DNA sequence: TGCGCCAGCAGCCGAGAGGGGGTCGAGCACTACTTC. It translates to CASSREGVEHYF.

This clonotype was recorded many times. The rearrangement uses TRBV5-6 and TRBJ1-5; 9 bases agree with TRBD1. Germline CDR1 reads SGHDT; CDR2 reads YYEEEE. With 4 bases clipped from V and 7 bases from J, the junction kept 12 bases outside the gene matches. The CDR3 runs 16 residues. The CDR3, as DNA: TGTGCCAGCAGCACCGGGACAGGGAATATGGGACAGCCCCAGCATTTT. This codes for CASSTGTGNMGQPQHF.

Of note for this clonotype: The conserved phenylalanine or tryptophan normally closing the CDR3 is absent here, so this likely arose from a read error. The DNA is omitted, as the CDR3 cannot be located on it reliably, and the CDR3 follows TCRdb's listing. V is TRBV7-9 and J is TRBJ2-2; no DNA check was done on the table's D call, TRBD1. The CDR3 contains 9 residues when both ends are counted. Germline CDR1 is SEHNR and CDR2 is FQNEAQ (reference sequence). The chain's CDR3 is CASSRGQGR.

This clonotype was seen just once. V and J are TRBV6-1 and TRBJ1-5; no definite D call. Trimming removed 7 bases at V and 9 bases at J, with 22 bases between. The germline gives CDR1 MNHNS, CDR2 SASEGT. This CDR3 region has 15 residues. The CDR3 coding sequence is TGTGCCAGCAATCCCCGGCTGGAGGTGAGTCGGCCCCAGCATTTT. It encodes CASNPRLEVSRPQHF.

This clonotype has a count of ten or more. V and J are TRBV10-3 and TRBJ2-1, with 8 bases aligning to TRBD2. V shed 2 bases and J 2 bases; nucleotides not matched to a gene: 8. From germline, CDR1 is ENHRY and CDR2 SYGVKD. The CDR3 sequence is 17 residues long. The CDR3 loop is CAISEPLAGGTYNEQFF. The CDR3 nucleotides are TGTGCCATCAGTGAGCCACTGGCGGGAGGTACCTACAATGAGCAGTTCTTC.

This clonotype has just a few counts. The V call is TRBV18, the J call TRBJ2-2, with TRBD1 matching 7 bases. With V trimmed by 4 bases and J by 5 bases, 1 base remained unmatched. The CDR3 contains 13 residues. Germline V CDR1 and CDR2: KGHSH, LQKENI. As DNA, the CDR3 is TGTGCCAGCTCACGCAGGGGGACCGGGGAGCTGTTTTTT. Its translation: CASSRRGTGELFF.

This clonotype occurred many times. CDR3 sequence: CSGLAKEETQYF. The CDR3 DNA follows: TGCAGTGGCCTAGCGAAAGAAGAGACCCAGTACTTC. The genes are TRBV20-1 and TRBJ2-5; TRBD2 might be the D (6 bases). Trimming pared 7 bases from V and 3 bases from J, leaving 12 bases between. Germline CDR1 is DFQATT and CDR2 is SNEGSKA (reference sequence). The CDR3 is 12 amino acids.

This clonotype was recorded a few times. A read error may explain this, as a much larger clone is one base away. This CDR3 fails to terminate in the conserved phenylalanine or tryptophan, so it likely reflects a read error. The V and J genes are TRBV7-9 and TRBJ2-7; weak D call: TRBD2 (6 bases). This CDR3 is built from 14 residues. Germline V lookup: CDR1 SEHNR, CDR2 FQNEAQ (reference sequence). V was trimmed by 4 bases and J by 3 bases, leaving 13 bases between them. For the CDR3, the DNA is TGTGCCAGCAGCTCCGGACTAATTTACTACGAGCAGTACCTC. Amino acid sequence: CASSSGLIYYEQYL.

The sample holds a few counts of this clonotype. The chain links TRBV19 to TRBJ1-1; D may be TRBD1 (5 bases). V lost 5 bases to trimming and J lost 0 bases, with 7 bases between them. The CDR3 spans 13 residues. Germline V gene data show CDR1 as LNHDA and CDR2 as SQIVND (reference sequence). CDR3 residues: CASSPGLNTEAFF. The CDR3 bases are TGTGCCAGTAGTCCAGGGTTGAACACTGAAGCTTTCTTT.

The rearrangement joins TRBV5-6 to TRBJ1-5; 7 bases align to TRBD1. This CDR3 comprises 14 residues. The J segment lost 11 bases and the V segment lost 4 bases, leaving 12 bases of the junction unmatched. Per germline, CDR1 SGHDT and CDR2 YYEEEE. The CDR3 is CASSPQGQQRSQHF. The CDR3 DNA reads as TGTGCCAGCAGCCCCCAGGGACAGCAACGGTCCCAGCATTTT.

The chain recombines TRBV7-9 with TRBJ2-2; 16 bases fit TRBD2. Germline loops: CDR1 SEHNR, CDR2 FQNEAQ (reference sequence). This CDR3 is 16 amino acids long. V dropped 5 bases and J dropped 6; count of bases not matched to a gene: 3. CDR3 sequence reads: CASSMGLAGGPGELFF. The DNA of the CDR3 is TGTGCCAGCAGCATGGGACTAGCGGGAGGGCCCGGGGAGCTGTTTTTT.

CDR3 bases: TGTGCCAGCAGCCAAGTACGGAGGGGCGAGCAGTACTTC. Amino acids: CASSQVRRGEQYF. This sequence joins TRBV3-1 and TRBJ2-7, with D possibly matching TRBD2 (6 bases). The germline V gene encodes CDR1 LGHDT and CDR2 YNNKEL (reference sequence). The V gene lost 1 base and the J gene lost 6 bases, with 10 bases spanning the gap. The CDR3 is 13 residues long.

This clonotype was detected many times. The chain combines TRBV20-1 with TRBJ1-6; 8 bases fit TRBD1. Germline V gives CDR1 DFQATT, CDR2 SNEGSKA (reference sequence). J lost 6 bases, V lost 3 bases, and 7 bases had no gene match. This CDR3 has 15 residues. The CDR3 nucleotides read TGCAGTGCTAGCTACCAGGGGGCAATTAATTCACCCCTCCACTTT. This sequence encodes CSASYQGAINSPLHF.

This clonotype was counted ten times or more. The chain is built from TRBV12-3 or TRBV12-4 and TRBJ2-1, with 9 bases that match TRBD2. Trimming took 1 base from V and 14 from J; bases not matched to a gene: 3. The CDR3 totals 12 residues. In DNA, the CDR3 is TGTGCCAGCAGTTTAGTTAGCGGGAGTAAGTTCTTC. Translation: CASSLVSGSKFF.

Remarks on this clonotype: A read error may be the cause here, since a much bigger clone is one base away. The chain combines TRBV11-2 with TRBJ2-3, with 9 bases identical to TRBD2. CDR1 SGHAT and CDR2 FQNNGV come from the germline V gene. This CDR3 has 16 residues. The junction had 6 bases not matched to a gene; V was cut back by 3 bases and J by 2 bases. CDR3 nucleotides: TGTGCCAGCAGCTTTGGGCTAGCGGGGTCCACAGATACGCAGTATTTT. It is translated as CASSFGLAGSTDTQYF.

Details on this clonotype: A junction boundary mismatches the germline segment, possibly from a read error. The chain has TRBV5-5 and TRBJ2-7; D uncertain. CDR1 and CDR2 from the germline V gene are SGHKS and YYEKEE (reference sequence). This CDR3 is 14 amino acids long. The DNA for the CDR3 is TGTGCCAGCAGCTTAGGAACGGATTCCTACGGGCAGTACTTC. The encoded protein is CASSLGTDSYGQYF.

This sequence joins TRBV7-8 and TRBJ1-3; tentatively, D is TRBD1 (5 bases). Germline loops: CDR1 SGHVS, CDR2 FQNEAQ. V lost 8 bases, J lost 0 bases, and 14 bases lay in between. The CDR3 is 15 amino acids. The DNA for the CDR3 is TGTGCCAGCGGCTCTACGGGGCTCTCTGGAAACACCATATATTTT. This translates into CASGSTGLSGNTIYF. Full variable domain (missing parts from reference TRBV7-8 and TRBJ1-3): GAGVSQSPRYKVAKRGQDVALRCDPISGHVSLFWYQQALGQGPEFLTYFQNEAQLDKSGLPSDRFFAERPEGSVSTLKIQRTQQEDSAVYLCASGSTGLSGNTIYFGEGSWLTVV.

The rearrangement joins TRBV2 to TRBJ2-6, with 10 bases matching TRBD1. The CDR3 is made up of 19 amino acids. V lost 7 bases and J lost 0; bases outside the gene matches: 12. CDR1 and CDR2 from the germline V gene are SNHLY and FYNNEI. The CDR3 here is CASIMTGGSYGSGANVLTF. CDR3 nucleotides: TGTGCCAGCATTATGACAGGGGGCAGCTATGGCTCTGGGGCCAACGTCCTGACTTTC.

The rearrangement links TRBV19 to TRBJ2-3, with 10 bases fitting TRBD2. The junction had 9 bases not matched to a gene; V was cut back by 5 bases and J by 4 bases. Germline V gene lookup returns CDR1 LNHDA and CDR2 SQIVND (reference sequence). The length of the CDR3 is 16 residues. DNA of the CDR3: TGTGCCAGTAGTGTAAGCGGGGGGGCCAGGGCAGATACGCAGTATTTT. This encodes CASSVSGGARADTQYF.

As concerns this clonotype: Because the CDR3 is missing its conserved closing phenylalanine or tryptophan, this is likely a read error. The DNA is left out, because the CDR3 cannot be placed on it with certainty; the CDR3 is given as TCRdb lists it. The chain has TRBV9 and TRBJ1-6. Including both end residues, the CDR3 is 15 amino acids long. The germline CDR1 and CDR2 sequences are SGDLS and YYNGEE. CDR3 residues: CASSVAGGEAAPPHL.

V is TRBV2 and J is TRBJ2-7; D is possibly TRBD2 (5 bases). V lost 10 bases and J lost 13, with 20 bases in between. CDR1 SNHLY and CDR2 FYNNEI come from the germline V gene. CDR3 length: 11 residues. CDR3 coding DNA: TGTGCCACCGGCCGGTCCCACGGGGAATACTTC. Translating it yields CATGRSHGEYF.